This entry concerns a single T cell receptor (beta chain). Other DNA sequences of this sample code for an identical CDR3. V gave up 0 bases and J gave up 4 bases, with 10 bases separating them. The germline CDR1 and CDR2 sequences are MGHRA and YSYEKL. CDR3 size: 14 residues. Original processing notes: How many nucleated cells were present was estimated from reference gene primer amplification. Data came from immunoSEQ multiplex PCR; TCRdb stores just in-frame clones and leaves some out. V, J and clone size were drawn from that table, and D and trimming were deduced from the DNA. The table includes more than 150,000 clones, 84% detected once. The data belong to a study of blood T cell repertoires in COVID-19. About the research overall: The analysed material was cDNA or gDNA that came from T cells, B-cell-depleted T cells, or PBMCs.

Material: peripheral blood. The rearrangement uses TRBV4-1 and TRBJ2-7; D is uncertain. This sequence was found in a man younger than 30 with active or convalescent COVID-19. The chain's CDR3 is CASSQDLRGYEQYF. CDR3 nucleotides: TGCGCCAGCAGCCAAGATCTACGAGGTTACGAGCAGTACTTC.